This T cell receptor beta chain emerged from a study of blood T cells in healthy people across ages. A second about 7 to 12 cycle PCR used barcoded and J-beta primers. Each cDNA molecule, via a template-switch adaptor with 12 random nucleotides, was tagged. One entry per CDR3 protein results from TCRdb running MiXCR on the 5' RACE reads. This table holds about 730,000 distinct CDR3 sequences, roughly 44% found once. Germline values: CDR1 LGHNA, CDR2 YNFKEQ. The CDR3 runs 18 residues. The V and J ends lost 1 base and 0 bases, in that order; junction bases with no gene match: 7. This clonotype has just a few counts.

The chain couples TRBV4-2 to TRBJ2-7, with 12 bases fitting TRBD2. This TCR derives from a woman between 55 and 75 years old in good health. Sequenced material: blood. This CDR3 is CASSQGPSGRDVSYEQYF. The CDR3 DNA reads TGTGCCAGCAGCCAAGGTCCTAGCGGGAGGGATGTCTCCTACGAGCAGTACTTC.